This is a list of T cell receptor beta chains from one sample in a study of beta chain features in type 1 diabetes. The repertoire was sequenced with immunoSEQ multiplex PCR; TCRdb's copy has only in-frame clones and lacks some. The sample has more than 150,000 clones, 7% to 10% seen once; the top ten hold about 2.1%. What was sequenced was central memory CD4+ T cells from blood. These TCRs come from a young woman in good health. Both conserved end residues are trimmed from each CDR3. Clone size, where shown, is once, few, many, or a class for clones that have expanded.

ASSQRPSSGRPFIF | TRBV11-2 | -
ASSHITEETQY | TRBV14 | few
ASSLGAEAF | TRBV11-1 | few
ASSQDAMGNPTRTGREQY | TRBV14 | many
ASYEGTVNTEAF | TRBV19 | -
ASSSAGGPGETQY | TRBV5-1 | few
ASSFTVSGELF | TRBV7-2 | -
ASSPSGGSGNTEAF | TRBV5-4 | few
ASSVTGTGMYEQY | TRBV9 | few
ASSSTTATSGNTIY | TRBV5-1 | few
ASGLVGTGRGQPQH | TRBV12-5 | few
ASSPRQGSKTQY | TRBV7-2 | many
ASRTGQGDEKLF | TRBV6-5 | -
ASSLRGESLYEQY | TRBV5-6 | few
ASSGPTGARLTDTQY | TRBV6-1 | few
ASSSRQGNEKLF | TRBV7-9 | few
ASSVGLSGRSGANVLT | TRBV9 | -
ASSLQGSQETQY | TRBV7-3 | few
ASSSHRNEKLF | TRBV7-2 | few
ASSQDSSGSIEQF | TRBV4-1 | -
LHSTSGSEADTQY | TRBV9 | -
SVEEQGGDTQY | TRBV29-1 | few